Listed below are T cell receptor beta chains from one sample, sequenced in a study of T cells after posttransplantation cyclophosphamide. Here immunoSEQ multiplex PCR was the method, and the copy in TCRdb shows in-frame clones only, minus some. The table shows about 19,000 clones, with 95% to 98% occurring only once. Source material: naive CD4+ T cells sorted from PBMCs. Every receptor here comes from a man aged 40-49 years in good health, CMV-negative, and a related stem cell transplant donor. Each CDR3 is given with its conserved first and last residue. The D gene is left open where the match is weak. Expanded clones get a size class; other rows say once, few or many, or leave the size out.

clone_size	j_call	v_call	d_call	cdr3_nt	cdr3_aa
.	TRBJ1-2	TRBV20-1	.	TGCAGTGCCCGGGGGTCTAGAGGCTACACCTTC	CSARGSRGYTF
.	TRBJ1-1	TRBV5-1	.	TGCGCCAGCCTGTTTCCCACCCCGATTCAACGGTCAACCGTGAACACTGAAGCTTTCTTT	CASLFPTPIQRSTVNTEAFF
.	TRBJ2-7	TRBV11-2	.	TGTGCCAGCAGCTTACGCTGGCAGGAGGGCTACGAGCAGTACTTC	CASSLRWQEGYEQYF
.	TRBJ2-2	TRBV6-1	TRBD1	TGTGCCAGCAGTGAAAACAGGGGGCTTACCGGGGAGCTGTTTTTT	CASSENRGLTGELFF
once	TRBJ2-2	TRBV7-9	TRBD2	TGTGCCAGCAGCTTAGCGTCTAGCGGGTTCGTCACCGGGGAGCTGTTTTTT	CASSLASSGFVTGELFF
.	TRBJ1-2	TRBV28	.	TGTGCCAGCCGGCAGGGAGGATATGGCTACACCTTC	CASRQGGYGYTF
once	TRBJ2-7	TRBV6-6	.	TGTGCCAGCATCCCGGCGTCTGGGGCCTCCTACGAGCAGTACTTC	CASIPASGASYEQYF
.	TRBJ2-1	TRBV7-3	.	TGTGCCAGCAGCTCCGAACGGGGAGGCGAGCAGTTCTTC	CASSSERGGEQFF
.	TRBJ2-1	TRBV7-2	.	TGTGCCAGCAGCTTAGGGCGGGGAGGCCACAGTGAGCAGTTCTTC	CASSLGRGGHSEQFF
.	TRBJ2-7	TRBV7-3	.	TGTGCCAGCAGCTTAACCCGCGGCAGCCTGAACTTC	CASSLTRGSLNF
.	TRBJ2-5	TRBV7-2	TRBD2	TGTGCCAGCAGCTTTCCGGTGCTAGCGGGACTATTACAAGAGACCCAGTACTTC	CASSFPVLAGLLQETQYF
.	TRBJ2-1	TRBV30	TRBD2	TGTGCCTGGAGTGAGCGGGACCCGTTCTACAATGAGCAGTTCTTC	CAWSERDPFYNEQFF
.	TRBJ1-1	TRBV7-2	.	TGTGCCAGCGCATGGGCGGGGGGGGAGAACACTGAAGCTTTCTTT	CASAWAGGENTEAFF
.	TRBJ1-5	TRBV6-5	TRBD1	TGTGCCAGCAGTGGGACAGGGGGAAATCAGCCCCAGCATTTT	CASSGTGGNQPQHF
.	TRBJ2-7	TRBV5-1	.	TGCGCCAGCACCTCTGAGATTGCGGGGGCGGGGAACGAGCAGTACTTC	CASTSEIAGAGNEQYF
.	TRBJ2-2	TRBV19	.	TGTGCCAGTAGTAGAGTTAACACCGGGGAGCTGTTTTTT	CASSRVNTGELFF
.	TRBJ2-7	TRBV5-1	TRBD1	TGCGCCAGCAGCCTGGGATCCAGTGTGGCAGGGGGCAACTACGAGCAGTACTTC	CASSLGSSVAGGNYEQYF
.	TRBJ2-5	TRBV6-5	TRBD2	TGTGCCAGTACTAGCGGGTGGACCCAGTACTTC	CASTSGWTQYF
.	TRBJ2-3	TRBV7-2	.	TGTGCCAGCAGCTTAGATCCGGCTAGCACAGATACGCGGTATTTT	CASSLDPASTDTRYF
.	TRBJ2-1	TRBV10-3	.	TGTGCCATCACGGGGGACGGCGGTCCGACCTACAATGAGCAGTTCTTC	CAITGDGGPTYNEQFF
.	TRBJ2-2	TRBV28	TRBD1	TGTGCCAGCAATCGAGGGGGCGTACACGGGGAGCTGTTTTTT	CASNRGGVHGELFF
.	TRBJ2-3	TRBV29-1	TRBD2	TGCAGCGCTCAGAGCGGGACCTACACAGATACGCAGTATTTT	CSAQSGTYTDTQYF
once	TRBJ1-5	TRBV19	.	TGTGCCAGTAGTATACGCGGAAACGATCAGCCCCAGCATTTT	CASSIRGNDQPQHF
.	TRBJ2-5	TRBV6-5	TRBD1	TGTGCCAGCAGTTACGGAGGACAGGGGGAAGAGACCCAGTACTTC	CASSYGGQGEETQYF
.	TRBJ2-7	TRBV20-1	TRBD1	TGCAGTGCGGGAGACAGGGACGAGCAGTACTTC	CSAGDRDEQYF
.	TRBJ1-1	TRBV7-3	.	TGTGCCAGCAGCCGCGGGTCGGGCACTGAAGCTTTCTTT	CASSRGSGTEAFF
.	TRBJ2-7	TRBV27	TRBD2	TGTGCCAGCAGTTTATTGGTAGGACTAGCCTACGAGCAGTACTTC	CASSLLVGLAYEQYF
.	TRBJ1-1	TRBV10-3	.	TGTGCCATCAGAGCAACCCGAGACACTGAAGCTTTCTTT	CAIRATRDTEAFF
.	TRBJ2-1	TRBV5-1	TRBD2	TGCGCCAGCGGGCGAGCGGGAGGAGGGTCCTACAATGAGCAGTTCTTC	CASGRAGGGSYNEQFF
.	TRBJ2-7	TRBV4-1	TRBD2	TGCGCCAGCAGCCTGGGACTAGCGGAAACCTACGAGCAGTACTTC	CASSLGLAETYEQYF
.	TRBJ2-1	TRBV6-5	TRBD2	TGTGCCAGCAGCCTAAGCGGGAGACAGAACAATGAGCAGTTCTTC	CASSLSGRQNNEQFF
.	TRBJ2-1	TRBV4-2	TRBD2	TGTGCCAGCAGCCAAGATTTGGGGAGGGCTAGCGGGACCCACTACTACAATGAGCAGTTCTTC	CASSQDLGRASGTHYYNEQFF
.	TRBJ2-5	TRBV18	TRBD1	TGTGCCAGCTCACCTCGGGGACAGGCTCAAGAGACCCAGTACTTC	CASSPRGQAQETQYF
.	TRBJ2-7	TRBV28	TRBD2	TGTGCCAGCAGTCCTCTTGGGACTAGCGGGAGGTCCTACGAGCAGTACTTC	CASSPLGTSGRSYEQYF
once	TRBJ1-1	TRBV7-9	TRBD1	TGTGCCAGCAGGCGACAGGGTGCCGGGAACACTGAAGCTTTCTTT	CASRRQGAGNTEAFF
.	TRBJ1-3	TRBV2	.	TGTGCCAGCAGTGGAGGGAGTGATGGAAACACCATATATTTT	CASSGGSDGNTIYF
.	TRBJ1-1	TRBV6-5	.	TGTGCCAGCAGTTATTCGGGGTATCCGAACACTGAAGCTTTCTTT	CASSYSGYPNTEAFF
once	TRBJ1-2	TRBV5-4	.	TGTGCCAGCAGCCCGGACTTCGCAGCTAACTATGGCTACACCTTC	CASSPDFAANYGYTF
.	TRBJ2-1	TRBV11-3	.	TGTGCCAGCAGCTTCCGCGTTAGCTCCTACAATGAGCAGTTCTTC	CASSFRVSSYNEQFF
.	TRBJ1-2	TRBV30	.	TGTGCCTGGAGGGTAGCAGATGGCTACACCTTC	CAWRVADGYTF
.	TRBJ2-3	TRBV27	TRBD2	TGTGCCAGCAGTGCGATTACCCCGGGGCTAGCGGCCATAGAAACGCAGTATTTT	CASSAITPGLAAIETQYF
.	TRBJ2-1	TRBV30	TRBD1	TGTGCCTTGGACAGGGTGACCTACAATGAGCAGTTCTTC	CALDRVTYNEQFF
.	TRBJ2-5	TRBV19	.	TGTGCCAGTAACCACGGATCTGAGGGGACCCAGTACTTC	CASNHGSEGTQYF
.	TRBJ2-3	TRBV6-1	TRBD1	TGTGCCAGCGATTGGACAGGAGAGTTCACAGATACGCAGTATTTT	CASDWTGEFTDTQYF
.	TRBJ2-1	TRBV5-4	TRBD2	TGTGCCAGCAGCCCTAGGGCGGGAGGGCCCTACAATGAGCAGTTCTTC	CASSPRAGGPYNEQFF
.	TRBJ2-2	TRBV28	.	TGTGCCAGCATCACAGGCGACACCGGGGAGCTGTTTTTT	CASITGDTGELFF
.	TRBJ2-2	TRBV7-7	.	TGTGCCAGCAGCTTAGGGCTAGCGTCCGGGGAGCTGTTTTTT	CASSLGLASGELFF
.	TRBJ2-5	TRBV28	.	TGTGCCAGCAGTCGCTTGGAGCAGGAGACCCAGTACTTC	CASSRLEQETQYF
.	TRBJ2-7	TRBV6-1	.	TGTGCCACCTTGAGACAGGAAGTTCCCTACGAGCAGTACTTC	CATLRQEVPYEQYF
.	TRBJ2-7	TRBV10-2	.	TGCGCCAGCAGTGAGTCCAGGACAGCCTACGAGCAGTACTTC	CASSESRTAYEQYF
.	TRBJ2-1	TRBV5-6	.	TGTGCCAGCAGCTTCGGACTACCCTCGACCCCCTACAATGAGCAGTTCTTC	CASSFGLPSTPYNEQFF
.	TRBJ2-1	TRBV10-1	TRBD1	TGCGCCAGCGCGCCCGGGACAGGGGCCTACAATGAGCAGTTCTTC	CASAPGTGAYNEQFF
.	TRBJ2-7	TRBV2	TRBD2	TGTGCCAGCAGGAGACTAGCGGGACTCTACGAGCAGTACTTC	CASRRLAGLYEQYF